Listed below are T cell receptor beta chains from one sample, sequenced in a study of blood T cell repertoires in COVID-19. Assay: immunoSEQ multiplex PCR; the TCRdb copy retains only in-frame clones and omits some. The profile shows 110,000 to 150,000 clones, around three quarters of them singletons. Sequencing input: peripheral blood. These receptors were taken from a man aged 55 to 69 with acute or convalescent COVID-19. The CDR3 runs from the conserved cysteine through the conserved F or W. The order of the fields is V gene, clone size, J gene, D gene, CDR3 DNA, CDR3 protein. The D gene is left open where the match is weak. Rows may omit the clone size; those that give it use once, few, many or a size class.

v_gene: TRBV29-1; abundance: .; j_gene: TRBJ2-5; d_gene: .; CDR3nt: TGCAGCGTTGGGGGGGACCCGAGAGAGACCCAGTACTTC; CDR3aa: CSVGGDPRETQYF
v_gene: TRBV5-4; abundance: once; j_gene: TRBJ2-3; d_gene: TRBD2; CDR3nt: TGTGCCAGCAGCCCCGTCGGACTAGTGCAGACAGATACGCAGTATTTT; CDR3aa: CASSPVGLVQTDTQYF
v_gene: TRBV7-2; abundance: .; j_gene: TRBJ2-5; d_gene: TRBD1; CDR3nt: TGTGCCAGCAGCAAACTAACAGGGGCGTATAAGGAGACCCAGTACTTC; CDR3aa: CASSKLTGAYKETQYF
v_gene: TRBV5-6; abundance: .; j_gene: TRBJ2-5; d_gene: TRBD1; CDR3nt: TGTGCCAGCAGCAGGGACAGGGAAGAGACCCAGTACTTC; CDR3aa: CASSRDREETQYF
v_gene: TRBV5-4; abundance: .; j_gene: TRBJ2-1; d_gene: TRBD2; CDR3nt: TGTGCCAGCAGCTTCGAGGGCGGGAGGGCCTACAATGAGCAGTTCTTC; CDR3aa: CASSFEGGRAYNEQFF
v_gene: TRBV29-1; abundance: .; j_gene: TRBJ2-1; d_gene: TRBD2; CDR3nt: TGCAGCGTTGTCGGACTAGCGGGAGAACGGCAGTTCTTC; CDR3aa: CSVVGLAGERQFF
v_gene: TRBV5-1; abundance: few; j_gene: TRBJ1-4; d_gene: .; CDR3nt: TGCGCCAGCAGCCAGGACAAAGGGGTCGGCGAAAAACTGTTTTTT; CDR3aa: CASSQDKGVGEKLFF
v_gene: TRBV12-3/TRBV12-4; abundance: .; j_gene: TRBJ1-1; d_gene: TRBD1; CDR3nt: TGTGCCAGCAGAACAGGGGGCACTGAAGCTTTCTTT; CDR3aa: CASRTGGTEAFF
v_gene: TRBV11-2; abundance: .; j_gene: TRBJ2-5; d_gene: .; CDR3nt: TGTGCCAGCAGCCCGGACAGCATGCAGACCCAGTACTTC; CDR3aa: CASSPDSMQTQYF
v_gene: TRBV6-8; abundance: .; j_gene: TRBJ2-2; d_gene: TRBD2; CDR3nt: TGTGCCAGCACCGGGACTAGCGGGAGGGCCTATCGACCCGGGGAGCTGTTTTTT; CDR3aa: CASTGTSGRAYRPGELFF
v_gene: TRBV6-6; abundance: .; j_gene: TRBJ2-1; d_gene: TRBD2; CDR3nt: TGTGCCAGCAGCACCCGCCTAGCGGGGGATCCCAGGGAGCAGTTCTTC; CDR3aa: CASSTRLAGDPREQFF
v_gene: TRBV5-4; abundance: few; j_gene: TRBJ2-3; d_gene: .; CDR3nt: TGTGCCAGCAGCTTGGAAGGACTCTACACAGATACGCAGTATTTT; CDR3aa: CASSLEGLYTDTQYF
v_gene: TRBV2; abundance: .; j_gene: TRBJ2-7; d_gene: .; CDR3nt: TGTGCCAGCAGCGTTAACTACGAGCAGTACTTC; CDR3aa: CASSVNYEQYF
v_gene: TRBV7-6; abundance: .; j_gene: TRBJ1-3; d_gene: .; CDR3nt: TGTGCCAGCAGCCTCGAGTTCTCTGGAAACACCATATATTTT; CDR3aa: CASSLEFSGNTIYF